The rows below give T cell receptor beta chains drawn from one sample of a study of T cells in Graves' hyperthyroidism and ophthalmopathy. TCRdb recomputed calls from the multiplex PCR reads with MiXCR, one row per CDR3 protein. Seen here are about 400,000 distinct CDR3 sequences, around 16% observed once, and the top ten hold about a quarter. The material sequenced was blood. The receptor source for this set is a woman aged 18-29 years with Graves' hyperthyroidism that later progressed to Graves' ophthalmopathy. CDR3s include the opening cysteine and the closing phenylalanine or tryptophan. The D gene is left open where the match is weak. Only some rows state a clone size, as once, few, many or a class for expanded clones.

size,J,D,V,DNA,CDR3
few,TRBJ1-2,TRBD1,TRBV27,TGTGCCAGCAGTTCCTCCGGGACAGAGTACTATGGCTACACCTTC,CASSSSGTEYYGYTF
many,TRBJ2-1,TRBD2,TRBV4-2,TGTGCCAGCAGCCAAGATCGACTAGCGGGAGGGGCTTACAATGAGCAGTTCTTC,CASSQDRLAGGAYNEQFF
many,TRBJ1-2,TRBD1,TRBV27,TGTGCCAGCAGTTTCGACAGGGGGCGTGGAGGCTACACCTTC,CASSFDRGRGGYTF
many,TRBJ2-1,NA,TRBV29-1,TGCAGCGTTGAAGGACAGGGACTGAGCTCCTACAATGAGCAGTTCTTC,CSVEGQGLSSYNEQFF
NA,TRBJ2-3,TRBD2,TRBV20-1,TGCAGTGCCAGCGCTACGGGACTAGCGGTAGATACGCAGTATTTT,CSASATGLAVDTQYF
few,TRBJ1-5,NA,TRBV7-2,TGTGCCAGCAGCTTAGCCGAACCAGGATATAGCAATCAGCCCCAGCATTTT,CASSLAEPGYSNQPQHF
many,TRBJ2-1,TRBD1,TRBV28,TGTGCCAGCAGTTGGGACAGTGACTACAATGAGCAGTTCTTC,CASSWDSDYNEQFF
many,TRBJ2-2,TRBD1,TRBV6-1,TGTGCCATACAGGGGGCGGACACCGGGGAGCTGTTTTTT,CAIQGADTGELFF
NA,TRBJ2-3,NA,TRBV28,TGTGCCAGCAGTTTTCGGCGGGATACGCAGTATTTT,CASSFRRDTQYF
many,TRBJ2-1,TRBD1,TRBV29-1,TGCAGCGTCCGGACAGGGGCCCTCTCCTACAATGAGCAGTTCTTC,CSVRTGALSYNEQFF
many,TRBJ1-1,NA,TRBV20-1,TGCAGTGCTAGAGTAAGGAACACTGAAGCTTTCTTT,CSARVRNTEAFF
few,TRBJ2-3,NA,TRBV10-3,TGTGCCATCAGCGCCCTGTCCAGAACAGATACGCAGTATTTT,CAISALSRTDTQYF
many,TRBJ2-2,NA,TRBV12-3/TRBV12-4,TGTGCCAGCAAGACGTTCGGGGAGCTGTTTTTT,CASKTFGELFF
many,TRBJ2-2,NA,TRBV20-1,TGCAGTGCCCGGGACTTGAGGAACACCGGGGAGCTGTTTTTT,CSARDLRNTGELFF
many,TRBJ2-1,TRBD1,TRBV28,TGTGCCAGCAGTCTTACGGGACAGGGTAAGGGGGAGCAGTTCTTC,CASSLTGQGKGEQFF
NA,TRBJ1-5,NA,TRBV4-1,TGCGCCAGCAGCCAGCTCCCGGGAGGGGACAATCAGCCCCAGCATTTT,CASSQLPGGDNQPQHF
NA,TRBJ2-7,NA,TRBV12-3/TRBV12-4,TGTGCCAGCAGTCCACGACCGAACAACGCCTACGAGCAGTACTTC,CASSPRPNNAYEQYF
many,TRBJ2-5,NA,TRBV5-1,TGCGCCAGCAGCTTGAGCGACTCCCAGGGGTGGGAGACCCAGTACTTC,CASSLSDSQGWETQYF
many,TRBJ2-3,NA,TRBV28,TGTGCCAGCAGCATTGGTTTAGATACGCAGTATTTT,CASSIGLDTQYF
many,TRBJ2-5,NA,TRBV7-8,TGTGCCAGCGGGGGGACTGGCAGGCCCCAAGAGACCCAGTACTTC,CASGGTGRPQETQYF
many,TRBJ2-7,TRBD1,TRBV7-9,TGTGCCAGCAGCGGACAGGAGTACGAGCAGTACTTC,CASSGQEYEQYF
NA,TRBJ1-6,TRBD1,TRBV20-1,TGCAGTGCTAGAGTACCCGGGACAGGGGGCAATTCACCCCTCCACTTT,CSARVPGTGGNSPLHF
few,TRBJ1-2,NA,TRBV12-3/TRBV12-4,TGTGCCAGCAGTTTATCGGGCAACAGGGATGGCTACACCTTC,CASSLSGNRDGYTF
many,TRBJ1-5,NA,TRBV6-1,TGTGCCAGCAGTGATATTTCGGGGGGTGGCAGCAATCAGCCCCAGCATTTT,CASSDISGGGSNQPQHF
few,TRBJ2-2,NA,TRBV24-1,TGTGCCACCATTGGAGAGGGCGGGGAGCTGTTTTTT,CATIGEGGELFF
few,TRBJ1-1,NA,TRBV18,TGTGCCAGCTCAAGGAGAACCCAGGTCTCTGAAGCTTTCTTT,CASSRRTQVSEAFF
many,TRBJ2-7,NA,TRBV28,TGTGCCAGCGCCCAGCCCCCCGACGAGCAGTACTTC,CASAQPPDEQYF
many,TRBJ2-7,NA,TRBV20-1,TGCAGTGCTAGATTGGACTCCGACTACGAGCAGTACTTC,CSARLDSDYEQYF
NA,TRBJ1-1,TRBD1,TRBV7-6,TGTGCCAGCAGCTTAGGACAGGGCTTCACTGAAGCTTTCTTT,CASSLGQGFTEAFF
NA,TRBJ2-2,NA,TRBV20-1,TGCAGTGCTAAAGATGACCCGCGTGGAGACACCGGGGAGCTGTTTTTT,CSAKDDPRGDTGELFF
many,TRBJ2-7,NA,TRBV5-1,TGCGCCAGCAGCTTTTCTATCTCCTGGACAGAAATAACCTACGAGCAGTACTTC,CASSFSISWTEITYEQYF
many,TRBJ2-5,TRBD2,TRBV7-8,TGTGCCAGCAGCTTCCGTCTAGCGGCTCAAGAGACCCAGTACTTC,CASSFRLAAQETQYF
many,TRBJ2-7,NA,TRBV24-1,TGTGCCACCAGTGCGACGACAGGCGTAACCTACGAGCAGTACTTC,CATSATTGVTYEQYF
NA,TRBJ2-2,NA,TRBV6-1,TGTGCCAGCAGTGAGCGGGCTGCTGGGTACACCGGGGAGCTGTTTTTT,CASSERAAGYTGELFF
NA,TRBJ2-1,NA,TRBV27,TGTGCCAGCAGCGACAGGCCCTCCTACAATGAGCAGTTCTTC,CASSDRPSYNEQFF
NA,TRBJ1-2,NA,TRBV3-1,TGTGCCAGCAGCCAAGGTAGTAGCTATGGCTACACCTTC,CASSQGSSYGYTF
NA,TRBJ2-7,NA,TRBV5-1,TGCGCCAGCAGCTTGGTGTCTGGGGGTTACGAGCAGTACTTC,CASSLVSGGYEQYF
few,TRBJ1-5,NA,TRBV9,TGTGCCAGCAGCGTAGACGGCCTAAATCAGCCCCAGCATTTT,CASSVDGLNQPQHF
many,TRBJ1-1,NA,TRBV7-2,TGTGCCAGCAGCTTAACAGCCCCGAACACTGAAGCTTTCTTT,CASSLTAPNTEAFF
NA,TRBJ2-3,TRBD2,TRBV7-2,TGTGCCAGCAGCTTCGTGCTAGCGGGAGGAGCAGATACGCAGTATTTT,CASSFVLAGGADTQYF
many,TRBJ1-1,NA,TRBV7-9,TGTGCCAGCAGCGAAGGGGCTCCCCCACGATCGAACACTGAAGCTTTCTTT,CASSEGAPPRSNTEAFF
many,TRBJ2-7,TRBD2,TRBV20-1,TGCAGTGCCAGCGGGGCTGAAAGGGCCCCCTCCTACGAGCAGTACTTC,CSASGAERAPSYEQYF
NA,TRBJ2-1,TRBD2,TRBV10-3,TGTGCCATCAGTGGGGGGACTAGCGGGAGTAATGAGCAGTTCTTC,CAISGGTSGSNEQFF
many,TRBJ2-1,NA,TRBV2,TGTGCCAGCAGTGGTGGCTACCTCGGAGTCTATGAGCAGTTCTTC,CASSGGYLGVYEQFF
many,TRBJ2-7,NA,TRBV28,TGTGCCAGCAGTCCAGACTCGTTTGGCGAGCAGTACTTC,CASSPDSFGEQYF
NA,TRBJ2-1,TRBD2,TRBV5-1,TGTGCCAGCAGCTTGGCCGGGGTAGCGGGAGGCAATGAGCAGTTCTTC,CASSLAGVAGGNEQFF
many,TRBJ2-7,NA,TRBV11-2,TGTGCCAGCAGCGCCTTACAGAACCCTAGGAACGAGCAGTACTTC,CASSALQNPRNEQYF
many,TRBJ1-2,NA,TRBV3-1,TGTGCCAGCAGCCAAGGGGAGTTAAGAAATGGCTACACCTTC,CASSQGELRNGYTF
NA,TRBJ2-1,TRBD2,TRBV5-1,TGCGCCAGCAGCTTGGCCGGACTAGCGGGAGCCCATGAGCAGTTCTTC,CASSLAGLAGAHEQFF